This T cell receptor (beta chain) appears in the sequencing data of a study of glioma-infiltrating T cells. Study observations and caveats: Gliomas, especially low-grade, showed above-expected tissue-blood divergence; non-neoplastic patients showed below. Only very few CDR3 sequences appeared in both tissue and blood.

TCR alpha and beta CDR3 regions were amplified from RNA using iRepertoire nested multiplex PCR. In TCRdb, the multiplex PCR reads were re-called with MiXCR into one record per CDR3 protein. The top ten clones hold around 5.3% of a sample with under 200,000 distinct CDR3 sequences, around 40% of them seen once. In regard to this clonotype: The antigen remains undetermined.

The V end lost 7 bases, the J end lost 0 bases, and 5 bases lay between the germline ends. CDR3 size: 13 residues. Germline V lookup: CDR1 KGHDR, CDR2 SFDVKD. This chain links TRBV24-1 with TRBJ2-2, with no clear D. This receptor was obtained from a human donor with low-grade glioma or glioblastoma, undergoing nonglioma brain surgery, or in good health (not recorded which). Source material: glioma tissue, nonneoplastic brain tissue, or PBMCs (not recorded which). The CDR3 coding sequence is TGTGCCACCAGGGCGGCGAACACCGGGGAGCTGTTTTTT. Its translation is CATRAANTGELFF.